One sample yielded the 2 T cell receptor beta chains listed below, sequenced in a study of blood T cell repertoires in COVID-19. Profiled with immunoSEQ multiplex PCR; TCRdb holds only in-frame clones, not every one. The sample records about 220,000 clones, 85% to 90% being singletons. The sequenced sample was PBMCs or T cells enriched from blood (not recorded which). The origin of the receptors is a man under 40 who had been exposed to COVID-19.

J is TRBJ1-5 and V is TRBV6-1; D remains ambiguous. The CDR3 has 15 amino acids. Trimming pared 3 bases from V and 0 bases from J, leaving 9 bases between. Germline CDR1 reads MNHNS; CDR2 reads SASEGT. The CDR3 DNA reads TGTGCCAGCAGTGACAGCGCATTTAGCAATCAGCCCCAGCATTTT. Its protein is CASSDSAFSNQPQHF.

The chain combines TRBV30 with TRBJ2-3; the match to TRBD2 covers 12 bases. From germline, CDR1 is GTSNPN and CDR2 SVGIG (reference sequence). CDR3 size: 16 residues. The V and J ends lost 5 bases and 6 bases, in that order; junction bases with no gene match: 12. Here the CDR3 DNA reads TGTGCCTGGGGATCCGGGCTAGCGGGGGGGGTTGATACGCAGTATTTT. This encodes CAWGSGLAGGVDTQYF.